The next 29 T cell receptor beta chains were all read from a single sample in a study of T-cell memory formation after mild COVID-19. TCRdb ran MiXCR on the 5' RACE reads and lists one entry per CDR3 protein. The table has roughly 140,000 distinct CDR3 sequences, more than 13% seen once; the top ten hold around 28%. Sequences were obtained from PBMCs or a T cell subset sorted from them (not recorded which). These receptors were obtained from an adult woman who had mild COVID-19 (a few samples of this study predate the infection). Cell type and time point are not known.

This clonotype was found a few times. This sequence joins TRBV4-3 and TRBJ2-7; TRBD2 agrees at 9 bases. This CDR3 has 16 amino acids. Unmatched junction bases numbered 6, after V lost 0 bases and J lost 3 bases. From germline, CDR1 is LGHNA and CDR2 YSLEER. The CDR3 is CASSQEWASGNYEQYF. The CDR3 DNA reads as TGCGCCAGCAGCCAAGAGTGGGCTAGCGGGAACTACGAGCAGTACTTC.

The rearrangement uses TRBV29-1 and TRBJ1-2; tentatively, D is TRBD1 (6 bases). Germline-derived CDR1 and CDR2 are SQVTM and ANQGSEA. The V gene lost 5 bases and the J gene lost 5 bases, with 9 bases spanning the gap. The CDR3 consists of 11 residues. The CDR3 nucleotides are TGCAGCGTTTACAGGGATTATGGCTACACCTTC. It encodes CSVYRDYGYTF.

The CDR3 sequence is CASRQGWDEKLFF. CDR3 DNA: TGTGCCAGCAGACAGGGATGGGATGAAAAACTGTTTTTT. This chain links TRBV6-5 with TRBJ1-4; possible D gene TRBD1, 6 bases. Trimming shortened V by 6 bases and J by 6 bases, and 11 bases separated the two germline ends. Per the germline V gene, CDR1 is MNHEY and CDR2 is SVGAGI. CDR3 length equals 13 residues.

This clonotype was counted at least ten times. The J gene is TRBJ2-7, the V gene TRBV11-3; D is possibly TRBD2 (5 bases). The CDR3 totals 12 residues. CDR1 and CDR2 from the germline V gene are SGHNT and YENEEA. Trimming took off 4 bases at V and 4 bases at J, with 8 bases between the two ends. CDR3 loop: CASSSRVYEQYF. DNA for the CDR3: TGTGCCAGCAGCTCGCGGGTGTACGAGCAGTACTTC.

The V and J genes are TRBV20-1 and TRBJ1-2, with 7 positions matching TRBD1. The V gene end was trimmed by 0 bases and the J gene end by 7 bases; junction bases not matched to a gene: 11. CDR1 DFQATT and CDR2 SNEGSKA come from the germline V gene (reference sequence). The CDR3 is made up of 15 amino acids. CDR3 coding DNA: TGCAGTGCTAGAGACCGGGACAGCCTTATTAGTGGCTACACCTTC. It translates to CSARDRDSLISGYTF.

This clonotype has a handful of counts. The CDR3 bases are TGTGCCAGCAGCTCCGTCATCTCCTACAATGAGCAGTTCTTC. Residues: CASSSVISYNEQFF. The V and J genes are TRBV13 and TRBJ2-1, with no clear D. V was cut by 4 bases and J by 0 bases, with 7 bases left in between. Germline V gene lookup returns CDR1 PRHDT and CDR2 FYEKMQ (reference sequence). This CDR3 is built from 14 residues.

This clonotype was detected many times. V gene TRBV5-6 combines with J gene TRBJ2-1; D gene ambiguous. This CDR3 spans 14 amino acids. With 3 bases removed from V and 8 bases from J, the gap between germline ends came to 15 bases. The V gene's germline CDR1 is SGHDT and CDR2 YYEEEE. CDR3 in amino acids: CASSWGTSGDEQFF. CDR3 bases: TGTGCCAGCAGCTGGGGAACCTCCGGCGATGAGCAGTTCTTC.

This clonotype has at least ten counts. The chain uses TRBV24-1 and TRBJ2-7; a possible D gene is TRBD1 (6 bases). Germline CDR1 and CDR2: KGHDR and SFDVKD. The CDR3 has 15 residues. V lost 4 bases to trimming and J lost 4 bases, with 16 bases between them. CDR3 residues: CATSDPKTGDYEQYF. The CDR3 DNA is TGTGCCACCAGTGACCCTAAGACAGGAGATTACGAGCAGTACTTC.

This clonotype occurred a few times. This sequence joins TRBV4-1 and TRBJ2-3; D remains ambiguous. This CDR3 contains 15 residues. Trimming shortened V by 1 base and J by 6 bases, and 14 bases separated the two germline ends. Germline V gene sequence: CDR1 MGHRA, CDR2 YSYEKL. CDR3 amino acids: CASSQAPHPTDTQYF. The CDR3 DNA follows: TGCGCCAGCAGCCAAGCCCCCCACCCAACTGATACGCAGTATTTT.

The V call is TRBV4-1, the J call TRBJ1-1; D not certain. The CDR3 is 14 residues long. Germline CDR1 and CDR2: MGHRA and YSYEKL. Trimming left V 1 base short and J 4 bases short, with 10 bases between. The chain's CDR3 is CASSQAGRVTEAFF. The DNA of the CDR3 is TGCGCCAGCAGCCAAGCGGGTCGGGTCACTGAAGCTTTCTTT.

This chain connects TRBV5-6 to TRBJ1-1, with no clear D. The CDR3 has 14 amino acids. Deletions cut 4 bases from V and 1 base from J, with 11 bases between. Germline V gene data show CDR1 as SGHDT and CDR2 as YYEEEE. CDR3 nucleotides: TGTGCCAGCAGCCCCCTTGTGGAGAACACTGAAGCTTTCTTT. Amino acid sequence: CASSPLVENTEAFF.

This clonotype was seen at least ten times. The J gene is TRBJ2-1, the V gene TRBV10-3; TRBD2 matches 12 bases. The CDR3 totals 18 residues. The V segment lost 2 bases and the J segment 2 bases; nucleotides outside the gene matches: 7. Germline CDR1 ENHRY, CDR2 SYGVKD. As DNA, the CDR3 is TGTGCCATCAGTGAGGTAGGACTAGCGGGATCTACCTACAATGAGCAGTTCTTC. It encodes CAISEVGLAGSTYNEQFF.

This clonotype appeared many times. V is TRBV4-1 and J is TRBJ2-7; tentatively, D is TRBD1 or TRBD2 (5 bases each). Germline CDR1 and CDR2: MGHRA and YSYEKL. This CDR3 comprises 13 residues. V gave up 8 bases and J gave up 3 bases, with 14 bases separating them. CDR3 sequence reads: CASGKGDLYEQYF. The CDR3 coding sequence is TGCGCCAGCGGTAAAGGGGACCTCTACGAGCAGTACTTC.

The V call is TRBV7-8, the J call TRBJ1-2; D gene ambiguous. CDR1 and CDR2 (germline): SGHVS, FQNEAQ. The CDR3 has 13 residues. Trimming took off 0 bases at V and 4 bases at J, with 6 bases between the two ends. The CDR3: CASSLATAYGYTF. The CDR3 bases are TGTGCCAGCAGCTTAGCCACGGCCTATGGCTACACCTTC.

This clonotype was counted between two and nine times. The rearrangement uses TRBV4-1 and TRBJ1-1; no definite D call. Germline-derived CDR1 and CDR2 are MGHRA and YSYEKL. The germline V and J ends were trimmed by 0 bases and 1 base, with 9 bases remaining between them. The CDR3 loop spans 15 amino acids. The CDR3 sequence is CASSQDEGPNTEAFF. In DNA form, the CDR3 reads TGCGCCAGCAGCCAAGATGAGGGCCCGAACACTGAAGCTTTCTTT.

This chain joins TRBV29-1 and TRBJ1-5; D is possibly TRBD1 (6 bases). The V gene lost 2 bases and the J gene lost 4 bases, with 27 bases spanning the gap. The CDR3 is 19 amino acids. The V gene's germline CDR1 is SQVTM and CDR2 ANQGSEA. CDR3 bases: TGCAGCGTTGAATCAGCAGGCGGGGAAACGGGGGGCCCGAATCAGCCCCAGCATTTT. Its translation: CSVESAGGETGGPNQPQHF.

This clonotype was counted ten times or more. The rearrangement joins TRBV7-6 to TRBJ2-5; possible D gene TRBD1, 6 bases. The CDR3 runs to 14 residues. Germline assignment: CDR1 SGHVS and CDR2 FNYEAQ. The V gene lost 5 bases and the J gene lost 5 bases, with 15 bases spanning the gap. The CDR3 region is CASSPEGDGETQYF. The DNA for the CDR3 is TGTGCCAGCAGCCCAGAGGGGGATGGGGAGACCCAGTACTTC. Full variable domain (missing parts from reference TRBV7-6 and TRBJ2-5): GAGVSQSPRYKVTKRGQDVALRCDPISGHVSLYWYRQALGQGPEFLTYFNYEAQQDKSGLPNDRFSAERPEGSISTLTIQRTEQRDSAMYRCASSPEGDGETQYFGPGTRLLVL.

This sequence joins TRBV6-5 and TRBJ2-3, with D perhaps TRBD2 (7 bases). There are 16 residues in the CDR3. Trimming removed 2 bases at V and 2 bases at J, with 14 bases between. In germline, CDR1 is MNHEY, CDR2 SVGAGI. CDR3 coding DNA: TGTGCCAGCAGTTACAGTTGGGGGGGCTACACAGATACGCAGTATTTT. It is translated as CASSYSWGGYTDTQYF.

The chain uses TRBV3-1 and TRBJ1-1; unclear D gene. Per the germline V gene, CDR1 is LGHDT and CDR2 is YNNKEL (reference sequence). V was shortened by 0 bases and J by 3 bases, with 11 bases between the two germline ends. CDR3 length: 15 residues. The CDR3 here is CASSQDGKVYTEAFF. CDR3 in DNA: TGTGCCAGCAGCCAAGATGGGAAGGTATACACTGAAGCTTTCTTT.

This clonotype was counted only a few times. V gene TRBV29-1 combines with J gene TRBJ1-1; the match to TRBD1 covers 7 bases. Germline V gives CDR1 SQVTM, CDR2 ANQGSEA. The junction had 4 bases not matched to a gene; V was cut back by 2 bases and J by 4 bases. The CDR3 contains 13 residues. The CDR3 DNA reads as TGCAGCGTTGAACACAGGGGTCCCACTGAAGCTTTCTTT. Protein: CSVEHRGPTEAFF.

There are a few counts of this clonotype. V usage is TRBV12-3 or TRBV12-4 and J usage is TRBJ2-1, with D possibly being TRBD1 (5 bases). Between the trimmed V and J ends, which lost 4 bases and 1 base, there was a span of 11 bases. This CDR3 is 15 amino acids long. CDR3 DNA: TGTGCCAGCAGTTGGCAGGGTAGTTCCTACAATGAGCAGTTCTTC. Translated: CASSWQGSSYNEQFF.

V is TRBV24-1 and J is TRBJ2-1; 7 bases match TRBD1. This CDR3 region has 16 residues. From germline, CDR1 is KGHDR and CDR2 SFDVKD. Trimming at V came to 0 bases and at J to 6 bases, leaving 7 bases not matched to a gene. The CDR3 coding sequence is TGTGCCACCAGTGATTTGACGACAGGGTCGGGCAATGAGCAGTTCTTC. This gives the protein CATSDLTTGSGNEQFF.

The gene calls are TRBV16 and TRBJ2-7; D is uncertain. The CDR3 runs 14 residues. Germline values: CDR1 KGHSY, CDR2 FQNENV. The V end lost 2 bases, the J end lost 4 bases, and 12 bases lay between the germline ends. The CDR3: CASSQLGGEYEQYF. CDR3 nucleotide sequence: TGTGCCAGCAGCCAACTCGGTGGGGAATACGAGCAGTACTTC.

V is TRBV5-6 and J is TRBJ2-7; 10 bases map to TRBD2. Germline lookup yields CDR1 SGHDT and CDR2 YYEEEE. The CDR3 loop spans 16 amino acids. Trimming cost V 1 base and J 5 bases; bases outside gene matches: 9. CDR3 residues: CASSLTSGILLDEQYF. The CDR3 DNA is TGTGCCAGCAGCTTGACTAGCGGGATCCTCTTAGACGAGCAGTACTTC.

Only a few counts were recorded for this clonotype. This chain joins TRBV30 and TRBJ1-2; 7 positions match TRBD1. This CDR3 is built from 11 residues. V gave up 8 bases and J gave up 7 bases; unmatched junction bases: 7. Germline CDR1 GTSNPN, CDR2 SVGIG (reference sequence). In nucleotides, the CDR3 is TGTGCCGCCGAGGGGGCGGCTGGCTACACCTTC. Translating it yields CAAEGAAGYTF.

This clonotype was picked up a small number of times. The rearrangement uses TRBV12-3 or TRBV12-4 and TRBJ2-2, with D possibly TRBD1 on 6 matching bases. The V end was cut by 3 bases, the J end by 7 bases, with 15 bases between. The CDR3 totals 15 residues. In nucleotides, the CDR3 is TGTGCCAGCAGTTTCAATTTGGGGGCTATCGGGGAGCTGTTTTTT. Its protein is CASSFNLGAIGELFF.

There are a few counts of this clonotype. CDR3 amino acids: CASSLIGGRGLNEQFF. The CDR3 DNA reads as TGCGCCAGCAGCTTGATAGGGGGTCGGGGACTTAATGAGCAGTTCTTC. This chain uses TRBV5-1 with TRBJ2-1; D could derive from TRBD1 or TRBD2 (6 bases each). Germline V CDR1 and CDR2: SGHRS, YFSETQ. This CDR3 spans 16 amino acids. V lost 1 base, J lost 7 bases, and 18 bases lay in between. The whole variable domain, remainder taken from reference TRBV5-1 and TRBJ2-1, is KAGVTQTPRYLIKTRGQQVTLSCSPISGHRSVSWYQQTPGQGLQFLFEYFSETQRNKGNFPGRFSGRQFSNSRSEMNVSTLELGDSALYLCASSLIGGRGLNEQFFGPGTRLTVL.

V usage is TRBV7-8 and J usage is TRBJ1-5; 9 nucleotides align to TRBD1. Germline trimming cut 0 bases from V and 7 bases from J; bases unmatched to any gene: 7. Germline CDR1 and CDR2: SGHVS and FQNEAQ. The CDR3 sequence is 16 residues long. The chain's CDR3 is CASSLATRQGDQPQHF. As DNA, the CDR3 is TGTGCCAGCAGCTTAGCGACCAGACAGGGGGACCAGCCCCAGCATTTT. Variable domain in full (rest from reference TRBV7-8 and TRBJ1-5): GAGVSQSPRYKVAKRGQDVALRCDPISGHVSLFWYQQALGQGPEFLTYFQNEAQLDKSGLPSDRFFAERPEGSVSTLKIQRTQQEDSAVYLCASSLATRQGDQPQHFGDGTRLSIL.

The chain joins TRBV9 to TRBJ2-2; no clear D gene. Trimming took 10 bases from V and 7 from J, leaving 8 bases between them. This CDR3 region has 10 residues. CDR1 and CDR2 from the germline V gene are SGDLS and YYNGEE. In DNA form, the CDR3 reads TGTGCCCACTCGGACGGGGAGCTGTTTTTT. This codes for CAHSDGELFF.